Listed below are T cell receptor beta chains from one sample, sequenced in a study of cytomegalovirus exposure and HLA in healthy donors. The protocol was immunoSEQ multiplex PCR, while the TCRdb copy is restricted to in-frame clones and leaves out a portion. The top ten clones hold over 3% of a sample with about 82,000 clones, approximately 80% of them seen once. Sequencing was carried out using PBMCs. All receptors derive from a man aged 50-60 years in good health and CMV-seronegative. Each CDR3 is given with its conserved first and last residue. The D gene is left open where the match is weak. Not all rows give a size; the values are once, few, many and, for expanded clones, a class.

d_call	j_call	clone_size	v_call	cdr3_nt	cdr3_aa
NA	TRBJ2-3	NA	TRBV5-6	TGTGCCAGCAGCTTGGGGCAAGCGGGCACAGATACGCAGTATTTT	CASSLGQAGTDTQYF
TRBD2	TRBJ2-7	NA	TRBV27	TGTGCCAGCAGTTTAAAAGCGGGGAGGGCCTACGAGCAGTACTTC	CASSLKAGRAYEQYF
TRBD1	TRBJ2-5	once	TRBV5-4	TGTGCCAGCAGCTTGGGGGACAGGGCTTGGCAAGAGACCCAGTACTTC	CASSLGDRAWQETQYF
TRBD2	TRBJ2-3	once	TRBV15	TGTGCCACCAGCAGAGGAGGCCAGGGAGCGGGGGCCCACACAGATACGCAGTATTTT	CATSRGGQGAGAHTDTQYF
TRBD2	TRBJ2-7	NA	TRBV7-2	TGTGCCAGCAGCTTTGGCGGGACTAGGACCCTCGAGCAGTACTTC	CASSFGGTRTLEQYF
TRBD2	TRBJ2-5	NA	TRBV4-2	TGTGCCAGCAGCCCCTCCGGACTAGCGGGGGTACTCGTTCGAGAGACCCAGTACTTC	CASSPSGLAGVLVRETQYF
NA	TRBJ2-2	NA	TRBV9	TGTGCCAGCAGCGAGGAGCGAGGACTTTTGGGGGAGCTGTTTTTT	CASSEERGLLGELFF
NA	TRBJ1-5	once	TRBV10-1	TGCGCCAGCAGTCCTTATAGCAATCAGCCCCAGCATTTT	CASSPYSNQPQHF
TRBD1	TRBJ2-5	NA	TRBV10-1	TGCGCCAGCAGCCCGGGACAGGCCGCTTCAGGGGAGACCCAGTACTTC	CASSPGQAASGETQYF
TRBD1	TRBJ1-5	NA	TRBV10-2	TGCGCCAGCAGGACAGGGGCGGGGGGCAATCAGCCCCAGCATTTT	CASRTGAGGNQPQHF
TRBD1	TRBJ1-2	NA	TRBV19	TGTGCCAGTAGTATCTCCTCGGACAGGAGGAACTATGGCTACACCTTC	CASSISSDRRNYGYTF
TRBD1	TRBJ1-5	NA	TRBV28	TGTGCCAGCAGTCTTCGGACAGGGATTCAGCCCCAGCATTTT	CASSLRTGIQPQHF
TRBD1	TRBJ1-4	NA	TRBV9	TGTGCCAGCAGCTTACTGACAGGGGGCAGTAATGAAAAACTGTTTTTT	CASSLLTGGSNEKLFF
NA	TRBJ1-2	few	TRBV27	TGTGCCAGCAGTCCCCTACCCGGGGAGGGGAACTATGGCTACACCTTC	CASSPLPGEGNYGYTF
NA	TRBJ1-6	NA	TRBV19	TGTGCCAGTAGGGAGGACGGCAATGCGAATTCACCCCTCCACTTT	CASREDGNANSPLHF
NA	TRBJ2-3	NA	TRBV20-1	TGCAGTGCTAGGTGGCCAGATACGCAGTATTTT	CSARWPDTQYF
TRBD2	TRBJ2-5	few	TRBV12-5	TGTGCTAGTGGTTTGGTGACTAGCGGGGTGTACCAAGAGACCCAGTACTTC	CASGLVTSGVYQETQYF
NA	TRBJ1-6	NA	TRBV15	TGTGCCACCAGCAGAGATACCGGGGGTAATTCACCCCTCCACTTT	CATSRDTGGNSPLHF
TRBD2	TRBJ2-3	NA	TRBV2	TGTGCCAGCAGTGGGCTGGCTAGCGGGGGGGAATCCACAGATACGCAGTATTTT	CASSGLASGGESTDTQYF
TRBD1	TRBJ2-7	NA	TRBV5-1	TGCGCCAGCAGGCATGGGGGGACAGGGCGTACCTACGAGCAGTACTTC	CASRHGGTGRTYEQYF
TRBD2	TRBJ2-4	NA	TRBV27	TGTGCCAGCAGTCCCCAGAGACTAGCGGGGGGGCCGGGTTGGGACATTCAGTACTTC	CASSPQRLAGGPGWDIQYF
TRBD2	TRBJ2-7	few	TRBV7-2	TGTGCCAGCAGCCGGGGACTAGCGGGGGGTAGCTCCTACGAGCAGTACTTC	CASSRGLAGGSSYEQYF